Listed here are 23 T cell receptor beta chains from one sample, sequenced in a study of blood T cell repertoires in COVID-19. Assay used: immunoSEQ multiplex PCR; TCRdb lists only in-frame clones, some missing. Of about 220,000 clones listed, 70% to 90% are singletons. Sample: peripheral blood. The source of these receptors is a human donor in a cohort sampled during active COVID-19.

The chain combines TRBV20-1 with TRBJ1-5, with D possibly matching TRBD1 (5 bases). This CDR3 region has 19 residues. Trimming removed 3 bases from V and 0 bases from J, with 24 bases in between. Germline CDR1 and CDR2: DFQATT and SNEGSKA (reference sequence). The CDR3 region is CSASRGYGTELYSNQPQHF. CDR3 bases: TGCAGTGCTAGTCGGGGGTATGGAACAGAGCTTTATAGCAATCAGCCCCAGCATTTT.

The gene calls are TRBV28 and TRBJ2-5; 8 positions agree with TRBD2. V lost 2 bases, J lost 1 base, and 3 bases stayed unmatched. Germline CDR1 is MDHEN and CDR2 is SYDVKM. The CDR3 totals 15 residues. The CDR3 nucleotides read TGTGCCAGCAGTTTAACGGGAGGGGGCCAAGAGACCCAGTACTTC. Encoded protein: CASSLTGGGQETQYF.

This chain connects TRBV5-6 to TRBJ1-4; D gene ambiguous. Trimming left V 2 bases short and J 0 bases short, with 5 bases between. The CDR3 length is 14 residues. The germline V gene encodes CDR1 SGHDT and CDR2 YYEEEE. This CDR3 reads CASSFGATNEKLFF. The CDR3 nucleotides are TGTGCCAGCAGCTTCGGGGCAACTAATGAAAAACTGTTTTTT.

The rearrangement links TRBV11-3 to TRBJ1-1; TRBD1 is a possible D gene (5 bases). This CDR3 comprises 18 residues. Trimming left V 6 bases short and J 6 bases short, with 29 bases between. The V gene's germline CDR1 is SGHNT and CDR2 YENEEA. CDR3 sequence reads: CASSQRSLGRPAGAEAFF. In DNA, the CDR3 is TGTGCCAGCAGTCAGCGGAGCTTAGGTCGACCGGCGGGGGCTGAAGCTTTCTTT. Looking up the rest from reference TRBV11-3 and TRBJ1-1 gives the full variable domain: EAGVVQSPRYKIIEKKQPVAFWCNPISGHNTLYWYLQNLGQGPELLIRYENEEAVDDSQLPKDRFSAERLKGVDSTLKIQPAELGDSAVYLCASSQRSLGRPAGAEAFFGQGTRLTVV.

This sequence joins TRBV28 and TRBJ1-2; no firm D call. This CDR3 comprises 14 residues. Looked up from germline, CDR1 is MDHEN and CDR2 is SYDVKM. V was pared by 2 bases and J by 4 bases, with 11 bases between. The CDR3 DNA is TGTGCCAGCAGTTTAGGGCAGACCCGCTATGGCTACACCTTC. Translating gives CASSLGQTRYGYTF.

The CDR3 here is CASSLGEGGGYGYTF. The CDR3 DNA is TGTGCCAGCAGCTTAGGGGAGGGAGGAGGCTATGGCTACACCTTC. J is TRBJ1-2 and V is TRBV7-2; no firm D call. V was shortened by 1 base and J by 4 bases, with 13 bases between the two germline ends. Germline CDR1 is SGHTA and CDR2 is FQGNSA. This CDR3 contains 15 residues.

The chain links TRBV6-6 to TRBJ2-7; 9 bases align to TRBD1. The CDR3 is made up of 15 amino acids. J gave up 2 bases and V 5 bases, and 7 bases lay outside the gene matches. Germline lookup yields CDR1 MNHNY and CDR2 SVGAGI (reference sequence). The CDR3 sequence: CASSLQDRGTYEQYF. Written as DNA, the CDR3 is TGTGCCAGCAGTCTTCAGGACAGGGGAACCTACGAGCAGTACTTC.

V and J are TRBV13 and TRBJ1-5; tentative D call: TRBD1 (6 bases). The germline gives CDR1 PRHDT, CDR2 FYEKMQ (reference sequence). Trimming took off 5 bases at V and 2 bases at J, with 10 bases between the two ends. This CDR3 is built from 14 residues. The CDR3 DNA sequence: TGTGCCAGCAGCAAGGGGGGGGGCAATCAGCCCCAGCATTTT. Amino acids: CASSKGGGNQPQHF.

The chain employs TRBV3-1 (or the pseudogene TRBV3-2) and TRBJ2-5; D remains ambiguous. The germline CDR1 and CDR2 sequences are LGHDT and YNNKEL (reference sequence). V was cut by 6 bases and J by 5 bases, with 16 bases left in between. This CDR3 contains 14 residues. CDR3 residues: CASSLAVSGETQYF. CDR3 DNA: TGTGCCAGCAGTCTCGCGGTCTCCGGGGAGACCCAGTACTTC.

This sequence joins TRBV2 and TRBJ1-4; D call uncertain. Deletions cut 6 bases from V and 10 bases from J, with 18 bases between. This CDR3 has 14 amino acids. Germline CDR1 SNHLY, CDR2 FYNNEI. This CDR3 reads CASRENGLQGKLFF. The DNA for the CDR3 is TGTGCCAGCAGGGAGAATGGTCTCCAAGGAAAACTGTTTTTT.

The rearrangement links TRBV5-1 to TRBJ1-5, with a possible D match to TRBD1 (5 bases). Trimming shortened V by 1 base and J by 0 bases, and 8 bases separated the two germline ends. The CDR3 has 15 residues. The V gene's germline CDR1 is SGHRS and CDR2 YFSETQ. CDR3 nucleotides: TGCGCCAGCAGCTTGACAGGCTATAGCAATCAGCCCCAGCATTTT. Protein: CASSLTGYSNQPQHF. Variable domain in full (rest from reference TRBV5-1 and TRBJ1-5): KAGVTQTPRYLIKTRGQQVTLSCSPISGHRSVSWYQQTPGQGLQFLFEYFSETQRNKGNFPGRFSGRQFSNSRSEMNVSTLELGDSALYLCASSLTGYSNQPQHFGDGTRLSIL.

V is TRBV28 and J is TRBJ2-7; the D is unclear. The length of the CDR3 is 12 residues. V was clipped by 2 bases and J by 6 bases, with 8 bases between them. Germline lookup yields CDR1 MDHEN and CDR2 SYDVKM. CDR3 DNA: TGTGCCAGCAGTTTAATGCAGGTCGAGCAGTACTTC. Translating it yields CASSLMQVEQYF.

This rearrangement joins TRBV18 to TRBJ2-7; D perhaps matches TRBD2 (5 bases). Trimming cost V 1 base and J 3 bases, with 16 bases left between them. The length of the CDR3 is 16 residues. CDR1 is KGHSH and CDR2 is LQKENI in the germline V gene. The CDR3: CASSPRPQRTIYEQYF. The CDR3 DNA follows: TGTGCCAGCTCACCACGTCCTCAGCGGACGATCTACGAGCAGTACTTC.

CDR3 bases: TGTGCCAGCAGTTTTTCCGGGGGAGGTGGCTACACCTTC. Translated: CASSFSGGGGYTF. The V gene is TRBV12-3 or TRBV12-4, the J gene TRBJ1-2; D possibly corresponds to TRBD1 (5 bases). Trimming took 3 bases from V and 7 from J, leaving 12 bases between them. This CDR3 comprises 13 residues.

V usage is TRBV10-3 and J usage is TRBJ2-2; 11 bases line up with TRBD1. With V trimmed by 11 bases and J by 3 bases, 5 bases remained unmatched. The CDR3 length is 14 residues. CDR1 and CDR2 (germline): ENHRY, SYGVKD. The CDR3 loop reads CALRTGGYTGELFF. The DNA for the CDR3 is TGTGCCCTAAGGACAGGGGGCTACACCGGGGAGCTGTTTTTT.

The chain recombines TRBV6-2 or TRBV6-3 with TRBJ1-6; D remains ambiguous. Between the trimmed V and J ends, which lost 0 bases and 8 bases, there was a span of 14 bases. Germline CDR1 is MNHEY and CDR2 is SVGEGT. The CDR3 totals 16 residues. The CDR3, as DNA: TGTGCCAGCAGTTACTCGGCTCCCTCATTGGATTCACCCCTCCACTTT. Its translation: CASSYSAPSLDSPLHF.

V usage is TRBV14 and J usage is TRBJ1-3; 10 nucleotides match TRBD1. Per the germline V gene, CDR1 is SGHDN and CDR2 is FVKESK. The CDR3 consists of 16 residues. The trim removed 7 bases at V and 2 bases at J, leaving 8 bases unmatched. CDR3 amino acids: CASTRGQGVAGNTIYF. The CDR3 DNA is TGTGCCAGCACCCGAGGACAGGGGGTTGCTGGAAACACCATATATTTT.

The V call is TRBV27, the J call TRBJ2-2; D is ambiguous. CDR1 is MNHEY, CDR2 SMNVEV, per germline (reference sequence). V lost 2 bases, J lost 2 bases, and 3 bases lay in between. This CDR3 has 13 amino acids. The CDR3: CASSLPNTGELFF. For the CDR3, the DNA is TGTGCCAGCAGTTTACCAAACACCGGGGAGCTGTTTTTT.

This clone was detected many times. The rearrangement links TRBV6-2 or TRBV6-3 to TRBJ1-1, with a weak D call TRBD1 (6 bases). The CDR3 contains 14 residues. Trimming took off 2 bases at V and 13 bases at J, with 20 bases between the two ends. CDR1 and CDR2 (germline): MNHEY, SVGEGT. The CDR3 region has the DNA TGTGCCAGCAGTTACGGGGGAAAAGGGGGAGAATTTTTCTTT. It yields the protein CASSYGGKGGEFFF.

V is TRBV6-5 and J is TRBJ2-5, with D perhaps matching TRBD1 (5 bases). Looked up from germline, CDR1 is MNHEY and CDR2 is SVGAGI. Trimming took off 5 bases at V and 0 bases at J, with 13 bases between the two ends. This CDR3 region has 15 residues. In DNA, the CDR3 is TGTGCCAGCAGTCAGGACACCACGTACCAAGAGACCCAGTACTTC. This translates into CASSQDTTYQETQYF.

V is TRBV19 and J is TRBJ2-1; tentatively, D is TRBD2 (6 bases). The CDR3 consists of 15 residues. Trimming shortened V by 6 bases and J by 4 bases, and 16 bases separated the two germline ends. Germline V gene lookup returns CDR1 LNHDA and CDR2 SQIVND (reference sequence). As DNA, the CDR3 is TGTGCCAGTAGGCCGGGACTCCTTGGATACAATGAGCAGTTCTTC. Translated, it gives CASRPGLLGYNEQFF.

This clone was counted only a few times. V usage is TRBV5-1 and J usage is TRBJ1-5; TRBD1 is a possible D gene (6 bases). Germline values: CDR1 SGHRS, CDR2 YFSETQ. This CDR3 region has 14 residues. Trimming removed 5 bases from V and 3 bases from J, with 12 bases in between. In DNA, the CDR3 is TGCGCCAGCAGTCCAGGACAGCTCAATCAGCCCCAGCATTTT. Protein sequence: CASSPGQLNQPQHF.

The V call is TRBV27, the J call TRBJ2-2; weak D call: TRBD2 (7 bases). Trimming removed 6 bases from V and 2 bases from J, with 22 bases in between. The CDR3 contains 18 residues. Per the germline V gene, CDR1 is MNHEY and CDR2 is SMNVEV (reference sequence). CDR3 sequence reads: CASSPGEGVLENTGELFF. In nucleotides, the CDR3 is TGTGCCAGCAGCCCCGGGGAGGGGGTGCTTGAAAACACCGGGGAGCTGTTTTTT.